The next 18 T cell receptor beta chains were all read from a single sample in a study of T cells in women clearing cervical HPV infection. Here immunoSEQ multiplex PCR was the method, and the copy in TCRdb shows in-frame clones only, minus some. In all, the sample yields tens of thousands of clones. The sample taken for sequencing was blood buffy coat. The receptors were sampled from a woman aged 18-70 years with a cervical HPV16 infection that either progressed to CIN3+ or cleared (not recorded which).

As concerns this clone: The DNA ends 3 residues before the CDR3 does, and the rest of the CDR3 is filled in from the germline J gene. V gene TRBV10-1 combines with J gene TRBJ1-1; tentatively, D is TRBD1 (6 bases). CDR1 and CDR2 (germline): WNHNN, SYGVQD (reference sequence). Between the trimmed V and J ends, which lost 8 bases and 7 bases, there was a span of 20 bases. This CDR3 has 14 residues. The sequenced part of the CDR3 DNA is TGCGCCAGCTGCCACCCCGAGGGGGGGGGTGAA. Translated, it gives CASCHPEGGGE. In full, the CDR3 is CASCHPEGGGEAFF.

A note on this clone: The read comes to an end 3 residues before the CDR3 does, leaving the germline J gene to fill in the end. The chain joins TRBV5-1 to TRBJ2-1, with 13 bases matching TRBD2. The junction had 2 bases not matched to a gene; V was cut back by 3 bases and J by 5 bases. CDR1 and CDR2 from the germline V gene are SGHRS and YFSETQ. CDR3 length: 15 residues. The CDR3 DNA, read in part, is TGCGCCAGCAGCTCCGGGACTAGCGGGGACAATGAG. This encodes CASSSGTSGDNE. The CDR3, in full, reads CASSSGTSGDNEQFF.

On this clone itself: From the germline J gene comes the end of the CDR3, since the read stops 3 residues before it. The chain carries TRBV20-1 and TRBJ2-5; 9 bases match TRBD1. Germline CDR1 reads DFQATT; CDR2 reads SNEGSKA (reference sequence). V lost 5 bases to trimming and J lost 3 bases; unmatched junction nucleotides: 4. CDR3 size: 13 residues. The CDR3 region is CSALRTGEETQYF. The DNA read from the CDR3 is TGCAGTGCTCTTCGGACAGGGGAAGAGACC.

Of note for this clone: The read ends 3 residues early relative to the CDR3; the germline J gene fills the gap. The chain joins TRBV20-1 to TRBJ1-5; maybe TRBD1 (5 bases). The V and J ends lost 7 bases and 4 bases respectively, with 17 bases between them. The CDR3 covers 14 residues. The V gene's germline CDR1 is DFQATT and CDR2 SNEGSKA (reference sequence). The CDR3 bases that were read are TGCAGTGTCCCGGAGGGACTGCAAAATCAGCCC. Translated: CSVPEGLQNQP. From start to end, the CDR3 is CSVPEGLQNQPQHF.

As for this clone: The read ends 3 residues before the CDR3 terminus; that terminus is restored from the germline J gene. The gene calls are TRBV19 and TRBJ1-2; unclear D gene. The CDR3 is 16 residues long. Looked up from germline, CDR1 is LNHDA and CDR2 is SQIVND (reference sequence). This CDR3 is CASSIQAFQTYNDYTF. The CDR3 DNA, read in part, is TGTGCCAGTAGTATACAGGCCTTCCAAACCTACAATGAC. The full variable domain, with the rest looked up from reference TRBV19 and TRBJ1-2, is DGGITQSPKYLFRKEGQNVTLSCEQNLNHDAMYWYRQDPGQGLRLIYYSQIVNDFQKGDIAEGYSVSREKKESFPLTVTSAQKNPTAFYLCASSIQAFQTYNDYTFGSGTRLTVV.

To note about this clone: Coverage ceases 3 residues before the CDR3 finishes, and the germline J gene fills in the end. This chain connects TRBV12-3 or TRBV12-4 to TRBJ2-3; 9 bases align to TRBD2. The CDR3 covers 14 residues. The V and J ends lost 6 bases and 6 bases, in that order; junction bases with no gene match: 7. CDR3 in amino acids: CASRFGTSFDTQYF. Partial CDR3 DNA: TGTGCCAGCAGGTTCGGGACTAGCTTCGATACG.

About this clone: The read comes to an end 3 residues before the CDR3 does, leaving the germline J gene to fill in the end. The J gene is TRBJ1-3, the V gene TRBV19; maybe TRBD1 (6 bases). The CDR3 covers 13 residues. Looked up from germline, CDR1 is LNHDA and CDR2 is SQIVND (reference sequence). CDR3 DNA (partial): TGTGCCACCAGAACTAGCGGGAGGGGGTCG. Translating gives CATRTSGRGS. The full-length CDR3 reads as CATRTSGRGSIYF.

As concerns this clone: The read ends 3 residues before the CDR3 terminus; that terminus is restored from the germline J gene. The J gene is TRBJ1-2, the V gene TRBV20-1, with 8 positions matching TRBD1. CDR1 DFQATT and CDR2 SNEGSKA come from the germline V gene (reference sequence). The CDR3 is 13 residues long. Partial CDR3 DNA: TGCAGTGCTAGAGGGACAGGGACAGAGGGG. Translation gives CSARGTGTEG. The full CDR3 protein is CSARGTGTEGYTF.

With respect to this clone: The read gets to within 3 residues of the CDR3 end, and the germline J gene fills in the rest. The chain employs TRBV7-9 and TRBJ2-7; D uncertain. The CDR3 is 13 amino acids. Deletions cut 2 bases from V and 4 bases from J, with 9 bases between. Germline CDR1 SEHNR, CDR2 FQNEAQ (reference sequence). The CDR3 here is CASSLIHSYEQYF. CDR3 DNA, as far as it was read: TGTGCCAGCAGCTTAATACACAGTTACGAG.

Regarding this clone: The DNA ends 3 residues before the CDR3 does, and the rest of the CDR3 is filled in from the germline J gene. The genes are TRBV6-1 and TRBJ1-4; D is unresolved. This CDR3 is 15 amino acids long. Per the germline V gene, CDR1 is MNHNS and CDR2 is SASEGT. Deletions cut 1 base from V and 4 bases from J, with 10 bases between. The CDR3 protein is CASSEVAQFNEKLFF. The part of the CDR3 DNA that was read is TGTGCCAGCAGTGAAGTGGCCCAGTTTAATGAAAAA.

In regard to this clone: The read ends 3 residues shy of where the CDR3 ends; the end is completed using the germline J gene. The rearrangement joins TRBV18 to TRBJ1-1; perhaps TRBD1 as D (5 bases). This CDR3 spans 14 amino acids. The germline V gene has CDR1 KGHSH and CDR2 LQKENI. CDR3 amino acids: CASSYPGRKNIAFF. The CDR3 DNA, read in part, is TGTGCCAGCTCTTACCCAGGGCGGAAAAACATT.

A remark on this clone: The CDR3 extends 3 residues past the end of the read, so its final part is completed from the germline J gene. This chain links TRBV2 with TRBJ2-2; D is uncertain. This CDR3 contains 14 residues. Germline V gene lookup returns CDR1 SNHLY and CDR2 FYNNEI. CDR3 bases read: TGTGCCAGCAAGTTTGTCGCAACTAATGAAAAG. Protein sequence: CASKFVATNEK. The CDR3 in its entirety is CASKFVATNEKLFF.

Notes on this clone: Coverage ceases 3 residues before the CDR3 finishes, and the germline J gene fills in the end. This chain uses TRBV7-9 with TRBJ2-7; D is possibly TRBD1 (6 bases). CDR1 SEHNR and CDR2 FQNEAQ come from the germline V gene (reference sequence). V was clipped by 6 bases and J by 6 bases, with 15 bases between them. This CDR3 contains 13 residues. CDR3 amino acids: CASSPTGPSEQYF. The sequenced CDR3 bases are TGTGCCAGCAGTCCTACAGGGCCCAGCGAG.

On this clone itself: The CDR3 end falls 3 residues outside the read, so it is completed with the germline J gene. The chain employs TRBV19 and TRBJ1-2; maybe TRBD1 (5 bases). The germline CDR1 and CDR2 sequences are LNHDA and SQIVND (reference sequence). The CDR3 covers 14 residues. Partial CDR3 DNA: TGTGCCAGTAGTCAGGGCAGAGGACCCTACGAC. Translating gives CASSQGRGPYD. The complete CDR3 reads CASSQGRGPYDYTF.

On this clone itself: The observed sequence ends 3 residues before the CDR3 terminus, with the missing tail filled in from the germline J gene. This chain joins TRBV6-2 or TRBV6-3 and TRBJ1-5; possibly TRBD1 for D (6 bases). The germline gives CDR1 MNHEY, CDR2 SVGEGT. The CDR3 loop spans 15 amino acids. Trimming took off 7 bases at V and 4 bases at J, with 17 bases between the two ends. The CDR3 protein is CASTPPGALNQPQHF. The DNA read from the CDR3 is TGTGCCAGCACACCCCCAGGGGCACTAAATCAGCCC.

The sequenced CDR3 bases are TGTGCCAGCAAGGGGTCAGGGTACACTGAA. As protein: CASKGSGYTE. The entire CDR3 reads CASKGSGYTEAFF. This rearrangement joins TRBV11-3 to TRBJ1-1, with a possible D match to TRBD1 (5 bases). The read terminates 3 residues ahead of where the CDR3 ends, so the germline J gene completes it. Deletions cut 7 bases from V and 3 bases from J, with 12 bases between. The CDR3 is 13 amino acids. CDR1 and CDR2 from the germline V gene are SGHNT and YENEEA.

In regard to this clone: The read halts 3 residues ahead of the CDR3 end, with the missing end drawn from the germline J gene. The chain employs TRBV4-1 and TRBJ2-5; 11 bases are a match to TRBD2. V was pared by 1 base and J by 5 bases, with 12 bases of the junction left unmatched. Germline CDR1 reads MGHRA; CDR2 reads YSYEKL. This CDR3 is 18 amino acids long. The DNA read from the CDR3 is TGCGCCAGCAGCCAAGGGAGGTCGCTAGCGGGAGGTGGGGAGACC. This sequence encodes CASSQGRSLAGGGET. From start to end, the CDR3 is CASSQGRSLAGGGETQYF.

Incomplete CDR3 DNA: TGTGCCAGCAGTTTAACTCCGGGACAGGGTACCGGCTATGGC. It specifies CASSLTPGQGTGYG. The full CDR3 sequence reads CASSLTPGQGTGYGYTF. This chain uses TRBV28 with TRBJ1-2; TRBD1 agrees at 9 bases. The read ends 3 residues shy of where the CDR3 ends; the end is completed using the germline J gene. The CDR3 runs to 17 residues. V was clipped by 2 bases and J by 4 bases; unmatched bases: 11. The germline gives CDR1 MDHEN, CDR2 SYDVKM.